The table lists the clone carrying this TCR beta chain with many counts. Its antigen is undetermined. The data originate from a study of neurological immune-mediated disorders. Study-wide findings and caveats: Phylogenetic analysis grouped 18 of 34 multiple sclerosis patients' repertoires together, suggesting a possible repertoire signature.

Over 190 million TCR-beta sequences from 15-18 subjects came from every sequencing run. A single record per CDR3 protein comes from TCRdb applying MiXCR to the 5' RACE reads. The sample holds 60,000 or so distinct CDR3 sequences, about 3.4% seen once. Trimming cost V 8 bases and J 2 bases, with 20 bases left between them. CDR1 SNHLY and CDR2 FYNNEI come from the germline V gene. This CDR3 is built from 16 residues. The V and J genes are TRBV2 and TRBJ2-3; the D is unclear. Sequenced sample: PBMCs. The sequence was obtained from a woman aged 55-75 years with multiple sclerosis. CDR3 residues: CASGVQPYSITDTQYF. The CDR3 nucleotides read TGTGCCAGCGGAGTCCAACCCTATTCTATCACAGATACGCAGTATTTT.